Below are 8 T cell receptor beta chains sequenced from a single sample in a study of blood T cell repertoires in COVID-19. Produced via immunoSEQ multiplex PCR; TCRdb's table is partial and in-frame only. The sample records approximately 99,000 clones, 80% to 90% being singletons. Sequenced: peripheral blood. These receptors all stem from a human donor in a cohort sampled during active COVID-19.

CDR3: CAGTTRTEAFF. The DNA of the CDR3 is TGTGCCGGAACTACGAGGACTGAAGCTTTCTTT. The chain is built from TRBV28 and TRBJ1-1; no firm D call. The CDR3 has 11 amino acids. The germline V gene encodes CDR1 MDHEN and CDR2 SYDVKM. Trimming removed 11 bases from V and 5 bases from J, with 12 bases in between.

The chain links TRBV5-1 to TRBJ1-6; possible D gene TRBD1, 6 bases. The length of the CDR3 is 17 residues. With 0 bases removed from V and 0 bases from J, the gap between germline ends came to 10 bases. CDR1 and CDR2 from the germline V gene are SGHRS and YFSETQ. The CDR3 loop reads CASSLARGNSYNSPLHF. The DNA for the CDR3 is TGCGCCAGCAGCTTGGCCAGGGGCAACTCCTATAATTCACCCCTCCACTTT.

This rearrangement joins TRBV2 to TRBJ1-2, with no clear D. Per germline, CDR1 SNHLY and CDR2 FYNNEI. Trimming left V 1 base short and J 0 bases short, with 9 bases between. CDR3 size: 15 residues. The DNA for the CDR3 is TGTGCCAGCAGTGAAGTATCGATAGCTAACTATGGCTACACCTTC. Translated: CASSEVSIANYGYTF.

This chain links TRBV29-1 with TRBJ2-2; 7 nucleotides line up with TRBD1. The CDR3 is 12 amino acids. Germline lookup yields CDR1 SQVTM and CDR2 ANQGSEA. With V trimmed by 4 bases and J by 8 bases, 4 bases remained unmatched. The CDR3 coding sequence is TGCAGCGTTGCCTCGGACAGGGGGGAGCTGTTTTTT. This gives the protein CSVASDRGELFF.

This clone was picked up a small number of times. This sequence joins TRBV15 and TRBJ2-3, with 7 bases fitting TRBD1. Germline trimming cut 5 bases from V and 5 bases from J; bases unmatched to any gene: 19. The length of the CDR3 is 18 residues. Germline CDR1 LNHNV, CDR2 YYDKDF (reference sequence). The CDR3 spells CATSRTFYQGVTGDTQYF. The CDR3 DNA is TGTGCCACCAGCCGAACATTCTATCAGGGGGTCACCGGAGATACGCAGTATTTT.

The V and J genes are TRBV5-1 and TRBJ2-1; 11 positions agree with TRBD2. Germline trimming cut 0 bases from V and 6 bases from J; bases unmatched to any gene: 2. This CDR3 spans 15 amino acids. From germline, CDR1 is SGHRS and CDR2 YFSETQ. CDR3 nucleotide sequence: TGCGCCAGCAGCTTGGTTAGCGGGGGGGGCAATGAGCAGTTCTTC. Translated, it gives CASSLVSGGGNEQFF.

CDR3 region: CASSYGATTGYEQYF. The CDR3 nucleotides are TGTGCCAGCAGTTACGGGGCCACCACAGGGTACGAGCAGTACTTC. The chain recombines TRBV6-5 with TRBJ2-7; perhaps TRBD1 as D (6 bases). From germline, CDR1 is MNHEY and CDR2 SVGAGI. V lost 2 bases, J lost 4 bases, and 15 bases lay in between. CDR3 size: 15 residues.

The rearrangement joins TRBV24-1 to TRBJ2-2, with D perhaps matching TRBD2 (7 bases). Trimming shortened V by 11 bases and J by 4 bases, and 13 bases separated the two germline ends. CDR3 length: 13 amino acids. Looked up from germline, CDR1 is KGHDR and CDR2 is SFDVKD. CDR3 coding DNA: TGTGCCATACAGGGAGGGGGCACCGGGGAGCTGTTTTTT. The encoded protein is CAIQGGGTGELFF.